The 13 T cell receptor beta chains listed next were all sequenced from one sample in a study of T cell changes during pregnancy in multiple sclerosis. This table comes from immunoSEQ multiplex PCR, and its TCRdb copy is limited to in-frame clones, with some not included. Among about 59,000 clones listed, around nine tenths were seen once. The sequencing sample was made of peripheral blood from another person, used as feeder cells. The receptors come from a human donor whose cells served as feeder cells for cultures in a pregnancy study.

The CDR3 nucleotides are TGTGCCAGCAGCTTAGAAGCGGGTGAGCAGTTCTTC. Translated, it gives CASSLEAGEQFF. This chain connects TRBV7-9 to TRBJ2-1; D may be TRBD2 (6 bases). The CDR3 totals 12 residues. Per the germline V gene, CDR1 is SEHNR and CDR2 is FQNEAQ (reference sequence). Trimming removed 1 base at V and 9 bases at J, with 7 bases between.

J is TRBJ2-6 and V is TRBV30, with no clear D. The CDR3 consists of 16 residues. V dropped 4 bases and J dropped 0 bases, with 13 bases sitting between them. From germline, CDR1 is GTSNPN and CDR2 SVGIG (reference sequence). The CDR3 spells CAWTKNPFSGANVLTF. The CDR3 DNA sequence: TGTGCCTGGACGAAAAATCCCTTCTCTGGGGCCAACGTCCTGACTTTC.

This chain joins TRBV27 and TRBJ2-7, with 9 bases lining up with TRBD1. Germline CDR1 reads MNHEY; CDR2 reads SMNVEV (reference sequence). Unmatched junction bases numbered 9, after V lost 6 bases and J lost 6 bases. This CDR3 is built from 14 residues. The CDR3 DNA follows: TGTGCCAGCAGCCCACCCGGGACAGGGCGCGAGCAGTACTTC. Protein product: CASSPPGTGREQYF.

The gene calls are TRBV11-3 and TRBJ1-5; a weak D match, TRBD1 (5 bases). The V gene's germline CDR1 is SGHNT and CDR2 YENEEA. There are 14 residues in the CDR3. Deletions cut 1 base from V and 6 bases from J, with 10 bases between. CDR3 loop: CASSLGPGIQPQHF. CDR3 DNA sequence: TGTGCCAGCAGCTTAGGACCAGGGATTCAGCCCCAGCATTTT.

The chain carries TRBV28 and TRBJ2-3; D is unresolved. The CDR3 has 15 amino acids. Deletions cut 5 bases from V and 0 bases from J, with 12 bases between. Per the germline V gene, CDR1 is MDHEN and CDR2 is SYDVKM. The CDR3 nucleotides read TGTGCCAGCAGTCCTCGCGGAGCTAGCACAGATACGCAGTATTTT. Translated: CASSPRGASTDTQYF.

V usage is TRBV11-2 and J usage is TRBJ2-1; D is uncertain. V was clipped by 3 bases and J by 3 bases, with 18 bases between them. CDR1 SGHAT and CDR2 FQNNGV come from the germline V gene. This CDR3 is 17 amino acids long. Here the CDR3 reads CASSFRPLESYYNEQFF. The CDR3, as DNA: TGTGCCAGCAGCTTCCGACCCCTAGAGTCCTACTACAATGAGCAGTTCTTC.

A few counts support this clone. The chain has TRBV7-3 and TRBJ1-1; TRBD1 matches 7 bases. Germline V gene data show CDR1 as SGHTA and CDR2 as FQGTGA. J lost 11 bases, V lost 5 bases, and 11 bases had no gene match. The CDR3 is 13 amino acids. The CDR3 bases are TGTGCCAGCAGCGCCGCCCGGGACAGCGAGGCTTTCTTT. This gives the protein CASSAARDSEAFF.

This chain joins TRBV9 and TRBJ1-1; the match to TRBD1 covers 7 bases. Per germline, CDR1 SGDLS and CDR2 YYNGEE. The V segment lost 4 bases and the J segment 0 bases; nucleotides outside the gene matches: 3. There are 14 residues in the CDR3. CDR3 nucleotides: TGTGCCAGCAGCCCCGGGACAGTGAACACTGAAGCTTTCTTT. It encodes CASSPGTVNTEAFF. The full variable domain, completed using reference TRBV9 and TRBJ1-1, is DSGVTQTPKHLITATGQRVTLRCSPRSGDLSVYWYQQSLDQGLQFLIQYYNGEERAKGNILERFSAQQFPDLHSELNLSSLELGDSALYFCASSPGTVNTEAFFGQGTRLTVV.

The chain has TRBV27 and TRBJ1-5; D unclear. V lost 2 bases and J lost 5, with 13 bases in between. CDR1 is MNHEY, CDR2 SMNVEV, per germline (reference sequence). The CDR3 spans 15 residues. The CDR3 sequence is CASSLNAGTHQPQHF. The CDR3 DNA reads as TGTGCCAGCAGTTTAAACGCAGGTACTCATCAGCCCCAGCATTTT.

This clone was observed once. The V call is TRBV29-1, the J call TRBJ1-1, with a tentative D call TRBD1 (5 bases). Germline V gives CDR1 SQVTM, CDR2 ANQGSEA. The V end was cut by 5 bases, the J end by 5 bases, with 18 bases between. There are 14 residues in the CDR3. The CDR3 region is CSVLRWGRKTEAFF. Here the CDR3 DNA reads TGCAGCGTTTTACGGTGGGGCAGGAAGACTGAAGCTTTCTTT.

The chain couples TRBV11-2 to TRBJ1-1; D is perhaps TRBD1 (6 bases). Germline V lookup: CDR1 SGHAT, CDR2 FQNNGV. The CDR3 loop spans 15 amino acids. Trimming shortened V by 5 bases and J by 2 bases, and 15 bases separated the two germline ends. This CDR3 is CASSLQGRSNTEAFF. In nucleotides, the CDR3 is TGTGCCAGCAGCCTACAGGGCCGGAGCAACACTGAAGCTTTCTTT.

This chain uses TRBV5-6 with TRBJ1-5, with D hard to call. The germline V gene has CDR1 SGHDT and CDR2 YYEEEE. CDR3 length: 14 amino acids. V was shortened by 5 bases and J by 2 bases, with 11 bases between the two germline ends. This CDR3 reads CASSLLWGNQPQHF. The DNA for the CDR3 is TGTGCCAGCAGTCTCTTATGGGGCAATCAGCCCCAGCATTTT.

The CDR3 region is CASSSLRGWDNYGYTF. DNA of the CDR3: TGTGCCAGCAGCTCCCTCAGGGGGTGGGATAACTATGGCTACACCTTC. This chain connects TRBV11-2 to TRBJ1-2; 7 bases agree with TRBD1. The CDR3 runs 16 residues. Germline values: CDR1 SGHAT, CDR2 FQNNGV. V was pared by 4 bases and J by 1 base, with 9 bases of the junction left unmatched.